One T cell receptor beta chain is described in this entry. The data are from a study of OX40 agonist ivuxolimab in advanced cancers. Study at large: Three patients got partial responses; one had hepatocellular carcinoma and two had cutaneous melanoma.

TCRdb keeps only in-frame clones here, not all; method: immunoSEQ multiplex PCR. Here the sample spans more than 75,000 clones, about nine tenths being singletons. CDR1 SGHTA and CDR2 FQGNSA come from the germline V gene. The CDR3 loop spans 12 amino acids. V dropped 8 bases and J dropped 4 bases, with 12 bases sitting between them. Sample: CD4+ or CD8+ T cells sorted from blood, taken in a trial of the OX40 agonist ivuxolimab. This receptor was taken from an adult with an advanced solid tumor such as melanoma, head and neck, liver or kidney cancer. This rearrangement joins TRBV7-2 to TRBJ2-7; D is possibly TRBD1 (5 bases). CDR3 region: CASEGVGYEQYF. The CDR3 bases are TGTGCCAGCGAAGGGGTCGGTTACGAGCAGTACTTC.